The sequence of this T cell receptor beta chain was determined in a study of T cells in Graves' hyperthyroidism and ophthalmopathy. Points from the study as a whole: Ophthalmopathy could be told apart from stable hyperthyroidism with a 13 V-J model. Most expanded thyroid clonotypes above 0.001 recurred in blood.

This CDR3 region has 13 residues. V lost 1 base and J 8 bases, leaving 9 bases between the germline ends. Per germline, CDR1 LGHDT and CDR2 YNNKEL (reference sequence). RNA transcripts served as the template for amplifying TCR beta CDR3 regions. The HTBI set primed first-round TCR CDR3 RT-PCR. TCRdb independently ran MiXCR on the multiplex PCR reads; one entry per CDR3 protein. The sample has about 530,000 distinct CDR3 sequences; 15% to 20% are singletons. In the case of this clonotype: The antigen remains undetermined. A much larger clone lies a single base off, so this may be a read error.

Exclusion of patients followed from uncontrolled infection, other autoimmune disease, pregnancy or lactation. This sample holds PBMCs from approximately 9 ml fresh peripheral blood. The chain uses TRBV3-1 and TRBJ2-1; D is undetermined. The TCR originated in a woman aged 18-29 years with Graves' ophthalmopathy. The sequencing input was blood. DNA of the CDR3: TGTGCCAGCAGCCAAGGTGGGCTCGATGAGCAGTTCTTC. This sequence encodes CASSQGGLDEQFF.